Many counts were recorded for the clone carrying this T cell receptor (beta chain). Its antigen is still unknown. The entry originates in a study of T cells in Graves' hyperthyroidism and ophthalmopathy. Overall study: Peripheral blood was collected at initial diagnosis, before any treatment. Whole-study findings and limits: From stable hyperthyroidism, ophthalmopathy was set apart by a 13 V-J model. Researchers found most expanded thyroid clonotypes above 0.001 in blood as well.

Amplification of TCR beta CDR3 regions used RNA as the template. The HTBI primer set drove a first-round RT-PCR of the TCR CDR3. MiXCR, applied by TCRdb to the multiplex PCR reads, yields one record per CDR3 protein. The sample yields under 350,000 distinct CDR3 sequences, roughly 13% seen once. Subjects with ophthalmopathy showed a Clinical Activity Score no lower than 3, a NOSPECS grade no lower than 4, and a duration shorter than 3 months. The V gene's germline CDR1 is MNHNS and CDR2 SASEGT. Trimming took off 5 bases at V and 9 bases at J, with 26 bases between the two ends. There are 16 residues in the CDR3.

The sequenced sample was blood. The chain combines TRBV6-1 with TRBJ2-7; tentatively, D is TRBD2 (6 bases). This receptor was identified in a woman in her thirties or forties with Graves' ophthalmopathy. In DNA form, the CDR3 reads TGTGCCAGCAGTCCCTCCGGGACTCATAAGCTACGAGGGCAGTACTTC. It codes for CASSPSGTHKLRGQYF.